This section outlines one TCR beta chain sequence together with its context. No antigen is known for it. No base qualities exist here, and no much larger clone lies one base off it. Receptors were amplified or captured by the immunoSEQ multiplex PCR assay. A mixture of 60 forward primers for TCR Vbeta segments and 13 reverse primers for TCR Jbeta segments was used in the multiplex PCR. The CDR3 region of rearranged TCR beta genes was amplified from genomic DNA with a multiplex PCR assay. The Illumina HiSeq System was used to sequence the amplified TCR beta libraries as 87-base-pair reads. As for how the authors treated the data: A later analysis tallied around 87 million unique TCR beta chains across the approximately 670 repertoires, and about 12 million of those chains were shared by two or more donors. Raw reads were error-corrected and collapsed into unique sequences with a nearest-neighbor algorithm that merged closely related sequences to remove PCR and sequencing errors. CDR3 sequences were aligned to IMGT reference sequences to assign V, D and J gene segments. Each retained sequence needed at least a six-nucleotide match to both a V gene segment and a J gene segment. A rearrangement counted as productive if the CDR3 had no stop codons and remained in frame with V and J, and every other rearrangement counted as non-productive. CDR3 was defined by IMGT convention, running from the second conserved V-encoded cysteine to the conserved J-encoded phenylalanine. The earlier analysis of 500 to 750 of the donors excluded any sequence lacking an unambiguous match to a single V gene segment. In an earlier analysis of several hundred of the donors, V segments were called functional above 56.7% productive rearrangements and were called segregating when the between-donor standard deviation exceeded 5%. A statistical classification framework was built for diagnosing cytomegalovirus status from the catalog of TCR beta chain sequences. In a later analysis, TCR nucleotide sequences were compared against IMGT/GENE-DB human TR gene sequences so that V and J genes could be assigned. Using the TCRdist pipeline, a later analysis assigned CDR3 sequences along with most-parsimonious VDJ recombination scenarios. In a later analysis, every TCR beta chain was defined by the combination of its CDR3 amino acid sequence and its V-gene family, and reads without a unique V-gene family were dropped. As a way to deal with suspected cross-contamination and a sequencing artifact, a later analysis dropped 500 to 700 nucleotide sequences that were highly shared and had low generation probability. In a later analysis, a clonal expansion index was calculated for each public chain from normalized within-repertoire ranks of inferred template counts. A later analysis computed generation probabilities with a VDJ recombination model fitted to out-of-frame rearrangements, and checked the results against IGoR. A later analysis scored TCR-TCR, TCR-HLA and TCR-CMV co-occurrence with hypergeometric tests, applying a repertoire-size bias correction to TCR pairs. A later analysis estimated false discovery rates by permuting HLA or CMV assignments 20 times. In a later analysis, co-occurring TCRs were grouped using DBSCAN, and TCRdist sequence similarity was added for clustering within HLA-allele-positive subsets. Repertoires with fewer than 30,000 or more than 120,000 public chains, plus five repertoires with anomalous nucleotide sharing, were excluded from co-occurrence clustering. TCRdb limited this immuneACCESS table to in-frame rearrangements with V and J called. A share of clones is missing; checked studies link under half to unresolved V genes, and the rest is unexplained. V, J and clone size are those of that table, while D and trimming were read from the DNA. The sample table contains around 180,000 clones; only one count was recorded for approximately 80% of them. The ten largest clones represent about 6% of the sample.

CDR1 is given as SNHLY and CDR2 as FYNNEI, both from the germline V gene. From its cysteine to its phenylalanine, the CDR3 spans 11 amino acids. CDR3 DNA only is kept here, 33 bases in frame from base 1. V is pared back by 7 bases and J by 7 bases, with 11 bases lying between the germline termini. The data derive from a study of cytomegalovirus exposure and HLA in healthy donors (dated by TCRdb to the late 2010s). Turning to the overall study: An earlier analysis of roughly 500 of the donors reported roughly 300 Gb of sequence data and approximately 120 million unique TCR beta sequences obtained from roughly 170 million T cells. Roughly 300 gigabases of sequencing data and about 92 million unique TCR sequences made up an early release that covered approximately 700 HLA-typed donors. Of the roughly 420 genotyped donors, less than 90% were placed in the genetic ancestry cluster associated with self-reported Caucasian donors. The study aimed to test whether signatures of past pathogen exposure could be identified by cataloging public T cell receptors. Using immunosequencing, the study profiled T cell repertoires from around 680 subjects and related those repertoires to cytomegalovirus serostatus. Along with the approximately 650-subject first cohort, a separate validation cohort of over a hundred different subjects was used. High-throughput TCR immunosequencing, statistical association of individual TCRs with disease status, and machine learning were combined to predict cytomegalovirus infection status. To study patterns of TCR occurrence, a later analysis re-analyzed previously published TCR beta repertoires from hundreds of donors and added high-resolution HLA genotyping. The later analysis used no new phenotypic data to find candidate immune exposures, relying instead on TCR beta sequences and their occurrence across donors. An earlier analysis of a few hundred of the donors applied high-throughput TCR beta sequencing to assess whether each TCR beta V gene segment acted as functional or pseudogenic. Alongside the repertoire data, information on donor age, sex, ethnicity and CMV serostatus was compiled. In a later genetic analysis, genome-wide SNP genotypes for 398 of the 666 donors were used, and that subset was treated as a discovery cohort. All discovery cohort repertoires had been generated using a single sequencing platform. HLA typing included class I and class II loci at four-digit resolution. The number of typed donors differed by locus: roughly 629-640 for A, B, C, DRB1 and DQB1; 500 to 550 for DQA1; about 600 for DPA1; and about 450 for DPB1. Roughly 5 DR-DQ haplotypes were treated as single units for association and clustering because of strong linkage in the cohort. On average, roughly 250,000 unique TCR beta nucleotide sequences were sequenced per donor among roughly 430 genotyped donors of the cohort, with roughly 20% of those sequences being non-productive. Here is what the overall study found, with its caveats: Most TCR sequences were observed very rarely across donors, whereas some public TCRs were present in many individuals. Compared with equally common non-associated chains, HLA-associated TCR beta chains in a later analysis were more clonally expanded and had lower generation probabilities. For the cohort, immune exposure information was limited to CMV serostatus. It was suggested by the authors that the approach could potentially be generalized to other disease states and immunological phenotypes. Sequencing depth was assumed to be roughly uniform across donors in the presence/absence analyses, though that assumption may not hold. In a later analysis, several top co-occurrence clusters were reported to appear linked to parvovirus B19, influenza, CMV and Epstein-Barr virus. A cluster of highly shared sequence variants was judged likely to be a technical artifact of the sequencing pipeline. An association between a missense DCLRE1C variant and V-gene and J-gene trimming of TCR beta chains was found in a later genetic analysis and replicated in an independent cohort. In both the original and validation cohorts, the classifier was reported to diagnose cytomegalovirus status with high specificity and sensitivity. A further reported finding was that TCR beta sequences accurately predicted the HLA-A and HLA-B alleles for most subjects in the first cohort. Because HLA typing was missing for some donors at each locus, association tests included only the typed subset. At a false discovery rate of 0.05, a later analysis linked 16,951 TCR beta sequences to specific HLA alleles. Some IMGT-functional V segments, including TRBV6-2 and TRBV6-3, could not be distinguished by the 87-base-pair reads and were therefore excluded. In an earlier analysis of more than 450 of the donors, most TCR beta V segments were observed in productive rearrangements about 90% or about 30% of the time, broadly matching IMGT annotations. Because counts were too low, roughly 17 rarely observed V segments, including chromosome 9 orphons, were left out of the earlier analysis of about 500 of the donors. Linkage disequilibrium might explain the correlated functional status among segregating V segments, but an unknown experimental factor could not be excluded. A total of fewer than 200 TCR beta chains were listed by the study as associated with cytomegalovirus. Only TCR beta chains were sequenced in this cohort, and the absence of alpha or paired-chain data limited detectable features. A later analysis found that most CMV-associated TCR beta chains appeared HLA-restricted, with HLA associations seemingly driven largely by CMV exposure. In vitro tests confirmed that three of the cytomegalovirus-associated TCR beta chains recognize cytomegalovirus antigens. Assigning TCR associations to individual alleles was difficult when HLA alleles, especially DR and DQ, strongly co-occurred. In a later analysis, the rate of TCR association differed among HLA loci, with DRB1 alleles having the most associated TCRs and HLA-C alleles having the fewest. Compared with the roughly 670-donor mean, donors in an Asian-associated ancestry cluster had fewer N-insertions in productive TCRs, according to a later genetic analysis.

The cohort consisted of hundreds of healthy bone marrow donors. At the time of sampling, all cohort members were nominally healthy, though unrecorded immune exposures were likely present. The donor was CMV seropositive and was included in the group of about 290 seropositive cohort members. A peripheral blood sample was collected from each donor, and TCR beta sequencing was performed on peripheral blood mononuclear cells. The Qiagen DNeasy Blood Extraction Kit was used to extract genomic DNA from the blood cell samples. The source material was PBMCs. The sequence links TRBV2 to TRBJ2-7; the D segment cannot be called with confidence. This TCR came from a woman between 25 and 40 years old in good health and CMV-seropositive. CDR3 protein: CASTQTGEQYF. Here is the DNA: TGTGCCAGCACTCAGACTGGGGAGCAGTACTTC.